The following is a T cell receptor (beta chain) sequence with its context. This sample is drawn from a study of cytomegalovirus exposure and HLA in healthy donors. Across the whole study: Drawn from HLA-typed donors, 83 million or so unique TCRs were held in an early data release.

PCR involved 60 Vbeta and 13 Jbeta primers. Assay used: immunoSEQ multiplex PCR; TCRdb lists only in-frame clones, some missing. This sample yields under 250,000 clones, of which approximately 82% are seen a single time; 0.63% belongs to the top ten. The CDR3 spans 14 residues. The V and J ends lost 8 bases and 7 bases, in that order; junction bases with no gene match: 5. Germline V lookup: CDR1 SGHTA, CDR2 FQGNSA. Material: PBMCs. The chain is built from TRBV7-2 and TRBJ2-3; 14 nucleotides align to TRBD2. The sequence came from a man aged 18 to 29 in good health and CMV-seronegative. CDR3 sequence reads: CASCRLAGGNTQYF. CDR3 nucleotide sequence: TGTGCCAGCTGCCGACTAGCGGGGGGGAATACGCAGTATTTT.